The clone carrying this TCR beta chain was seen at least ten times. This sample is part of a study of patients and donors after allogeneic stem cell transplantation. The CDR3 length is 15 residues. Germline V lookup: CDR1 LGHNA, CDR2 YSLEER. The ends were cut back, 0 bases at V and 8 bases at J, with 11 bases in the middle. MiXCR, applied by TCRdb to the RT-PCR reads, yields one record per CDR3 protein. The data show roughly 7,000 distinct CDR3 sequences, roughly 13% seen once. Sequencing input: blood, either unsorted or a sorted T cell fraction (not recorded which). This receptor was obtained from a human donor who was either an allogeneic HSCT recipient or a stem cell or donor lymphocyte infusion donor (not recorded which). It is not recorded whose cells these are; they may come from a transplant donor. This chain joins TRBV4-3 and TRBJ1-6, with D possibly being TRBD1 (5 bases). CDR3 region: CASSQDLWGDSPLHF. CDR3 nucleotide sequence: TGCGCCAGCAGCCAAGATCTCTGGGGCGATTCACCCCTCCACTTT.